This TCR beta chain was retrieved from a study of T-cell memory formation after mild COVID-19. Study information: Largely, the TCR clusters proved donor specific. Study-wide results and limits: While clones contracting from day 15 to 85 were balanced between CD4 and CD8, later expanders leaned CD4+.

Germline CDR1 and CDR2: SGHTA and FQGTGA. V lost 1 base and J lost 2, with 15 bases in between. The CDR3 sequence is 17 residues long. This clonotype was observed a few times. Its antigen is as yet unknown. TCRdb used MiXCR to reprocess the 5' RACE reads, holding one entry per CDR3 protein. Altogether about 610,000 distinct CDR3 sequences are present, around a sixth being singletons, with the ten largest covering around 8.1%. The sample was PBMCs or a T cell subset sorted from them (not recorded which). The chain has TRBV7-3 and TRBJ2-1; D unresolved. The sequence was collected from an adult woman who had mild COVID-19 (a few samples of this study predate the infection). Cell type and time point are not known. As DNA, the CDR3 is TGTGCCAGCAGCTTAAACCCAGCCGACCCCCCCTACAATGAGCAGTTCTTC. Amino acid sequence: CASSLNPADPPYNEQFF.